This T cell receptor (beta chain) was obtained from a study of CD8+ T cells in alopecia areata. J lost 4 bases, V lost 0 bases, and 7 bases had no gene match. This CDR3 comprises 16 residues. Germline-derived CDR1 and CDR2 are MNHNS and SASEGT. As for treatment: oral pan-JAK inhibitor, 5-10 mg twice daily. Extracted from the samples, RNA was reverse transcribed into cDNA to serve as the sequencing template. Only in-frame clones appear in the TCRdb table, and some are missing; sequencing was by immunoSEQ multiplex PCR. The sample yields hundreds of thousands of clones, around two fifths seen once. In its sample, this clone was seen a few times.

The starting material was CD4+ T cells sorted from blood, obtained around week 31, from a patient treated with tofacitinib. V is TRBV6-1 and J is TRBJ2-7, with 9 bases lining up with TRBD1. The clonotype was recovered from a human donor with alopecia areata. The CDR3 coding sequence is TGTGCCAGCAGTGAAGCGGCCCGGGACAGGGTATACGAGCAGTACTTC. Amino acids: CASSEAARDRVYEQYF.